The 27 T cell receptor beta chains listed next were all sequenced from one sample in a study of tissue T cells after allogeneic stem cell transplantation. Sequenced by immunoSEQ multiplex PCR; TCRdb stores in-frame clones only, minus some. The sample lists 6,500 to 8,000 clones; approximately 40% were seen once. Described time point: mouse harvest day 14 after allogeneic transplant. Tail vein injection delivered 10^7 T-cell-depleted bone marrow cells and 10^6 splenic CD5+ T cells. Sequenced sample: skin. These receptors originate from a female BALB/c mouse given C57BL/6 T cells with graft-versus-host disease after an allogeneic hematopoietic cell transplant.

This clone was counted a single time. Gene names are the mouse ones. The DNA ends 1 residue before the CDR3 does, and the rest of the CDR3 is filled in from the germline J gene. V gene TRBV26 combines with J gene TRBJ1-5; a weak D match, TRBD1 (6 bases). The CDR3 spans 14 residues. Germline loops: CDR1 KGHPV, CDR2 FQNQEV (reference sequence). Trimming took 6 bases from V and 2 from J, leaving 11 bases between them. The CDR3 loop is CASSSGTYNQAPLF. Incomplete CDR3 DNA: TGTGCCAGCAGCTCCGGGACATACAACCAGGCTCCGCTT.

About this clone itself: Any gene name here is a mouse gene name. The CDR3 end falls 1 residue outside the read, so it is completed with the germline J gene. This rearrangement joins TRBV5 to TRBJ2-5, with 13 bases that match TRBD2. The CDR3 spans 16 residues. With V trimmed by 3 bases and J by 1 base, 1 base remained unmatched. Per the germline V gene, CDR1 is LGHNA and CDR2 is YNLKQL (reference sequence). Partial CDR3 DNA: TGTGCCAGCAGCCAGGGGACTGGGGGGGACCAAGACACCCAGTAC. This encodes CASSQGTGGDQDTQY. The complete CDR3 sequence is CASSQGTGGDQDTQYF.

In its sample, this clone was seen a few times. Mouse gene names and germline throughout. The missing CDR3 end, 1 residue past where the read stops, is filled in from the germline J gene. V and J are TRBV26 and TRBJ2-2, with unresolved D. CDR3 length: 15 amino acids. Germline V lookup: CDR1 KGHPV, CDR2 FQNQEV (reference sequence). The germline V and J ends were trimmed by 2 bases and 0 bases, with 7 bases remaining between them. The CDR3 sequence is CASSLGGTNTGQLYF. CDR3 DNA, as far as it was read: TGTGCCAGCAGTCTGGGAGGAACAAACACCGGGCAGCTCTAC.

In this sample, this clone is medium-sized (0.01 to 0.1%). Gene names and germline match the mouse. The CDR3 protein is CSSSQGTGANERLFF. The sequenced part of the CDR3 DNA is TGCTCCAGCAGTCAAGGGACAGGGGCCAACGAAAGATTATTT. V gene TRBV23 combines with J gene TRBJ1-4; the DNA was not used to check the table's D call, TRBD1. Coverage ceases 1 residue before the CDR3 finishes, and the germline J gene fills in the end. The CDR3 spans 15 residues. CDR1 and CDR2 (germline): KGHTA, FQNQQP.

As concerns this clone: The listed genes are named as in mouse. The CDR3 end is not reached by the read, which stops 1 residue before it; the germline J gene fills it in. The V call is TRBV26, the J call TRBJ2-1; 8 bases align to TRBD1. Per the germline V gene, CDR1 is KGHPV and CDR2 is FQNQEV (reference sequence). V gave up 4 bases and J gave up 8 bases; unmatched junction bases: 1. The CDR3 totals 12 residues. The CDR3 loop is CASSRQGSEQFF. The covered CDR3 bases are TGTGCCAGCAGTCGACAGGGGTCTGAGCAGTTC.

By proportion, this clone is medium-sized. Gene names denote mouse genes. The read ends 1 residue before the CDR3 terminus; that terminus is restored from the germline J gene. V gene TRBV2 combines with J gene TRBJ1-5, with D possibly matching TRBD1 (6 bases). Germline loops: CDR1 LGHNA, CDR2 YSYQKL. CDR3 length: 14 amino acids. The V end was cut by 0 bases, the J end by 7 bases, with 10 bases between. CDR3 amino acids: CASSQDQGQQAPLF. The covered CDR3 bases are TGTGCCAGCAGCCAAGATCAAGGACAGCAGGCTCCGCTT.

With respect to this clone: Mouse names are used for the genes. The CDR3 is cut off 1 residue early in the read; its end comes from the germline J gene. This rearrangement joins TRBV26 to TRBJ1-1; D gene ambiguous. Germline-derived CDR1 and CDR2 are KGHPV and FQNQEV (reference sequence). This CDR3 has 11 amino acids. V lost 3 bases and J 5 bases, leaving 4 bases between the germline ends. The CDR3 is CASSLTTEVFF. CDR3 DNA, as far as it was read: TGTGCCAGCAGTCTCACAACAGAAGTCTTC.

This clone has only a few counts. Mouse gene names apply. The CDR3 end falls 1 residue outside the read, so it is completed with the germline J gene. The chain couples TRBV26 to TRBJ2-1; 10 bases are shared with TRBD1. This CDR3 has 15 amino acids. Germline lookup yields CDR1 KGHPV and CDR2 FQNQEV (reference sequence). Trimming at V came to 4 bases and at J to 8 bases, leaving 8 bases not matched to a gene. CDR3 DNA, as far as it was read: TGTGCCAGCAGTCCCTCGGGACAGGGGAGGACTGAGCAGTTC. It codes for CASSPSGQGRTEQF. The whole CDR3 sequence reads CASSPSGQGRTEQFF.

About this clone: All gene names here are mouse names. The sequenced fragment ends 1 residue before the CDR3 boundary, so the rest is inferred from the germline J gene. The V and J genes are TRBV24 and TRBJ2-2; perhaps TRBD1 as D (6 bases). In germline, CDR1 is KGHTA, CDR2 FRNEEI. The length of the CDR3 is 14 residues. V lost 4 bases to trimming and J lost 2 bases, with 8 bases between them. Here the CDR3 reads CASSRGHNTGQLYF. CDR3 DNA (partial): TGTGCCAGCAGTCGGGGACATAACACCGGGCAGCTCTAC.

This clone is categorized as medium-sized (0.01 to 0.1%). The germline and genes are mouse ones. From the germline J gene comes the end of the CDR3, since the read stops 1 residue before it. The chain links TRBV23 to TRBJ2-3. Germline V gene sequence: CDR1 KGHTA, CDR2 FQNQQP. The CDR3 has 13 amino acids. The CDR3 DNA, read in part, is TGCTCCAGCAGTCAGAATAGTGCAGAAACGCTGTAT. This gives the protein CSSSQNSAETLY. The CDR3 reads in full as CSSSQNSAETLYF.

This clone was observed a few times. Gene names and germline refer to mouse. The read is 1 residue too short to cover the CDR3 end, so that end is filled in from the germline J gene. This chain uses TRBV26 with TRBJ2-4; a weak D match, TRBD2 (6 bases). The CDR3 spans 15 residues. In germline, CDR1 is KGHPV, CDR2 FQNQEV (reference sequence). The germline V and J ends were trimmed by 4 bases and 0 bases, with 11 bases remaining between them. CDR3 loop: CASSPDWSSQNTLYF. The CDR3 bases that were read are TGTGCCAGCAGTCCCGACTGGAGTAGTCAAAACACCTTGTAC.

For this clone: Any gene name here is a mouse gene name. The read terminates 1 residue before the CDR3 end, so the remaining end is supplied by the germline J gene. The V and J genes are TRBV21 and TRBJ2-7; TRBD2 aligns across 14 bases. Being an ORF, TRBV21 has a function that is uncertain. The CDR3 extends over 16 amino acids. With 2 bases clipped from V and 7 bases from J, the junction kept 7 bases outside the gene matches. The CDR3 is CASSQPGLGGPGEQYF. Incomplete CDR3 DNA: TGTGCTAGCAGTCAACCGGGACTGGGGGGGCCGGGAGAACAGTAC.

Remarks on this clone: Gene names denote mouse genes. The read terminates 1 residue before the CDR3 end, so the remaining end is supplied by the germline J gene. V is TRBV26 and J is TRBJ2-3; D possibly matches TRBD1 or TRBD2 (5 bases each). The V and J ends lost 1 base and 0 bases respectively, with 8 bases between them. CDR3 length equals 15 residues. Germline loops: CDR1 KGHPV, CDR2 FQNQEV (reference sequence). The DNA read from the CDR3 is TGTGCCAGCAGTCTGTGGGGGTCGAGTGCAGAAACGCTGTAT. It encodes CASSLWGSSAETLY. The whole CDR3 sequence is CASSLWGSSAETLYF.

In this sample, this clone is medium-sized (0.01 to 0.1%). The listed genes are named as in mouse. The read finishes 1 residue shy of the CDR3 end, and the germline J gene is used to complete it. The gene calls are TRBV16 and TRBJ1-4; D is possibly TRBD1 (5 bases). Between the trimmed V and J ends, which lost 5 bases and 0 bases, there was a span of 10 bases. The CDR3 totals 15 residues. Germline loops: CDR1 SGHSA, CDR2 FRNQAP. CDR3 region: CASSPRQLSNERLFF. The sequenced part of the CDR3 DNA is TGTGCAAGCAGCCCGCGACAGCTTTCCAACGAAAGATTATTT.

Notes on this clone: The germline and genes are mouse ones. The read falls 1 residue short of the CDR3 end, and the missing part is taken from the germline J gene. This chain uses TRBV13-3 with TRBJ2-7; TRBD2 aligns across 7 bases. The CDR3 contains 13 residues. Looked up from germline, CDR1 is NNHDY and CDR2 is SYVADS. J lost 1 base, V lost 4 bases, and 2 bases had no gene match. The sequenced CDR3 bases are TGTGCCAGCAGTCGGGACTGTTCCTATGAACAGTAC. Its protein is CASSRDCSYEQY. From start to end, the CDR3 is CASSRDCSYEQYF.

This clone was seen only a few times. Gene names follow the mouse nomenclature. The read is 1 residue too short to cover the CDR3 end, so that end is filled in from the germline J gene. V gene TRBV26 combines with J gene TRBJ1-4, with D possibly being TRBD1 (6 bases). The CDR3 runs 14 residues. Trimming took off 3 bases at V and 4 bases at J, with 9 bases between the two ends. Germline CDR1 is KGHPV and CDR2 is FQNQEV (reference sequence). CDR3 DNA, as far as it was read: TGTGCCAGCAGTCTAGGGACAAACAACGAAAGATTATTT. Translation: CASSLGTNNERLF. The full CDR3 is CASSLGTNNERLFF.

Remarks on this clone: Gene names and germline match the mouse. The read stops 1 residue short of the end of the CDR3; the missing end is completed from the germline J gene. This chain connects TRBV26 to TRBJ2-1; 7 nucleotides align to TRBD2. Germline trimming cut 0 bases from V and 7 bases from J; bases unmatched to any gene: 3. The CDR3 sequence is 14 residues long. Looked up from germline, CDR1 is KGHPV and CDR2 is FQNQEV (reference sequence). The sequenced part of the CDR3 DNA is TGTGCCAGCAGTCTGTCGGGGGGGAGAGCTGAGCAGTTC. As protein: CASSLSGGRAEQF. The complete CDR3 reads CASSLSGGRAEQFF.

This clone was seen just once. The gene symbols are mouse symbols. With the read ending 1 residue before the CDR3 end, the germline J gene is used to fill in that end. This chain joins TRBV26 and TRBJ2-4, with 12 bases matching TRBD1. CDR1 and CDR2 (germline): KGHPV, FQNQEV (reference sequence). With V trimmed by 4 bases and J by 2 bases, 4 bases remained unmatched. The length of the CDR3 is 16 residues. The CDR3 sequence: CASSPRDRGPQNTLYF. CDR3 bases read: TGTGCCAGCAGTCCCCGGGACAGGGGGCCTCAAAACACCTTGTAC.

By sample fraction, this clone is medium-sized. Gene names denote mouse genes. Coverage ceases 1 residue before the CDR3 finishes, and the germline J gene fills in the end. The V call is TRBV12-2, the J call TRBJ1-3; no clear D. This CDR3 is 8 amino acids long. The germline V gene has CDR1 SGHLS and CDR2 HYDKME. The CDR3 spells CDKNTLYF. The sequenced part of the CDR3 DNA is TGTGACAAAAATACGCTCTAT.

There are a few counts of this clone. Gene names refer to mouse genes. The observed sequence ends 1 residue before the CDR3 terminus, with the missing tail filled in from the germline J gene. V is TRBV26 and J is TRBJ2-2; 9 nucleotides match TRBD1. Germline V gives CDR1 KGHPV, CDR2 FQNQEV (reference sequence). Unmatched junction bases numbered 2, after V lost 5 bases and J lost 4 bases. The CDR3 is made up of 14 amino acids. CDR3 DNA, as far as it was read: TGTGCCAGCAGTAACAGGGGGCCCACCGGGCAGCTCTAC. This codes for CASSNRGPTGQLY. The CDR3 as a whole reads CASSNRGPTGQLYF.

This clone is judged medium-sized. These gene names are mouse names. The read terminates 1 residue ahead of where the CDR3 ends, so the germline J gene completes it. The chain links TRBV23 to TRBJ1-3; TRBD1 was called by the table and not checked on the DNA. CDR3 length equals 14 residues. Germline values: CDR1 KGHTA, CDR2 FQNQQP. The CDR3 DNA, read in part, is TGCTCCAGCAGTCAACAGGGGGCTGGAAATACGCTCTAT. Translation: CSSSQQGAGNTLY. Given in full, the CDR3 is CSSSQQGAGNTLYF.

Within the sample, this clone is medium-sized (0.01 to 0.1%). Germline and genes here are mouse. The CDR3 is cut off 1 residue early in the read; its end comes from the germline J gene. The chain couples TRBV1 to TRBJ2-7, with TRBD1 matching 10 bases. The CDR3 has 14 residues. V trimming: 1 base; J trimming: 4 bases; junction bases outside the gene matches: 1. Germline V lookup: CDR1 NSQYPW, CDR2 LRSPGD (reference sequence). The CDR3 is CTCSAGGQGYEQYF. Partial CDR3 DNA: TGCACCTGCAGTGCAGGGGGACAGGGGTATGAACAGTAC.

A note on this clone: The gene names here belong to mouse. The DNA ends 1 residue before the CDR3 does, and the rest of the CDR3 is filled in from the germline J gene. The chain uses TRBV15 and TRBJ1-1, with D unclear. The V end was cut by 1 base, the J end by 1 base, with 4 bases between. Germline CDR1 and CDR2: SGHND and FRSKSL. The CDR3 loop spans 13 amino acids. This chain's CDR3 is CASSLEGNTEVFF. The CDR3 bases that were read are TGTGCCAGCAGTTTAGAGGGGAACACAGAAGTCTTC. The whole variable domain, filled in from reference TRBV15 and TRBJ1-1, reads DAGVTQTPRHEVAEKGQTIILKCEPVSGHNDLFWYRQTKIQGLELLSYFRSKSLMEDGGAFKDRFKAEMLNSSFSTLKIQPTEPKDSAVYLCASSLEGNTEVFFGKGTRLTVV.

Note on this clone: Gene names and germline match the mouse. The CDR3 reads CASSLDSNTEVFF. CDR3 DNA, as far as it was read: TGTGCCAGCAGTCTGGACAGTAACACAGAAGTCTTC. The rearrangement links TRBV26 to TRBJ1-1; perhaps TRBD1 as D (5 bases). The CDR3 end falls 1 residue outside the read, so it is completed with the germline J gene. Germline CDR1 reads KGHPV; CDR2 reads FQNQEV (reference sequence). Trimming shortened V by 2 bases and J by 2 bases, and 6 bases separated the two germline ends. The CDR3 loop spans 13 amino acids. Full variable domain (missing parts from reference TRBV26 and TRBJ1-1): NSKVIQTPRYLVKGQGQKAKMRCIPEKGHPVVFWYQQNKNNEFKFLINFQNQEVLQQIDMTEKRFSAECPSNSPCSLEIQSSEAGDSALYLCASSLDSNTEVFFGKGTRLTVV.

To note about this clone: Mouse names are used for the genes. The read comes to an end 1 residue before the CDR3 does, leaving the germline J gene to fill in the end. The J gene is TRBJ2-5, the V gene TRBV13-3, with TRBD1 as a possible D gene (5 bases). There are 13 residues in the CDR3. V lost 2 bases and J 2 bases, leaving 6 bases between the germline ends. CDR1 is NNHDY and CDR2 is SYVADS in the germline V gene. CDR3 protein: CASSDDSQDTQYF. The CDR3 bases that were read are TGTGCCAGCAGTGACGACAGCCAAGACACCCAGTAC.

As for this clone: Here the gene names and germline are mouse. The CDR3 end lies 1 residue beyond the end of the read and is filled in from the germline J gene. Other nucleotide sequences from this sample produce the same CDR3. The chain combines TRBV26 with TRBJ1-3, with a tentative D call TRBD1 (6 bases). The CDR3 loop spans 14 amino acids. Trimming shortened V by 6 bases and J by 0 bases, and 9 bases separated the two germline ends. Germline loops: CDR1 KGHPV, CDR2 FQNQEV (reference sequence). CDR3 DNA (partial): TGTGCCAGCAGCCGGGACAATTCTGGAAATACGCTCTAT. The encoded protein is CASSRDNSGNTLY. The full CDR3 protein is CASSRDNSGNTLYF.

Remarks on this clone: Mouse gene names apply. Sequencing ends 1 residue short of the CDR3 end; the germline J gene provides the rest. The chain couples TRBV12-1 to TRBJ1-4; 10 nucleotides match TRBD1. The CDR3 is made up of 15 amino acids. V gave up 0 bases and J gave up 7 bases; unmatched junction bases: 4. The germline V gene has CDR1 SGHSN and CDR2 HYEKVE. The part of the CDR3 DNA that was read is TGTGCCAGCTCTCTCGAGACAGGGGGCGGCGAAAGATTATTT. The encoded protein is CASSLETGGGERLF. From start to end, the CDR3 is CASSLETGGGERLFF.